The rows below give T cell receptor beta chains drawn from one sample of a study of blood T cell repertoires in COVID-19. Here immunoSEQ multiplex PCR was the method, and the copy in TCRdb shows in-frame clones only, minus some. This table has 350,000 to 400,000 clones, just under 90% appearing once. The specimen was PBMCs or T cells enriched from blood (not recorded which). All receptors come from a woman between 25 and 40 years old who had recovered from COVID-19. Each CDR3 is given with its conserved first and last residue. A D gene is named only where the DNA matches it firmly. Only part of the rows carry a size: once, few, many, or a class if the clone is expanded.

CDR3 DNA: TGTGCCAGCAGCGAAACAGGGAACTATGGCTACACCTTC
CDR3 protein: CASSETGNYGYTF
J gene: TRBJ1-2
V gene: TRBV5-6
clone size: .
D gene: .

CDR3 DNA: TGTGCCAGCAGCCAAGATACGGGACAGAATCAGCCCCAGCATTTT
CDR3 protein: CASSQDTGQNQPQHF
J gene: TRBJ1-5
V gene: TRBV3-1/TRBV3-2
clone size: .
D gene: TRBD1

CDR3 DNA: TGTGCCAGCAGTTATGGGCAGGGAAATCAGCCCCAGCATTTT
CDR3 protein: CASSYGQGNQPQHF
J gene: TRBJ1-5
V gene: TRBV6-6
clone size: .
D gene: .

CDR3 DNA: TGTGCCTGGACGCTAAACACTGAAGCTTTCTTT
CDR3 protein: CAWTLNTEAFF
J gene: TRBJ1-1
V gene: TRBV30
clone size: .
D gene: .

CDR3 DNA: TGTGCCAGCACGGGGGCCAACGTCCTGACTTTC
CDR3 protein: CASTGANVLTF
J gene: TRBJ2-6
V gene: TRBV3-1/TRBV3-2
clone size: .
D gene: .

CDR3 DNA: TGTGCCAGCAGTGAGCCCGGGGGGTCGAGGTATGGCTACACCTTC
CDR3 protein: CASSEPGGSRYGYTF
J gene: TRBJ1-2
V gene: TRBV6-1
clone size: once
D gene: .

CDR3 DNA: TGCGCCAGCAGCCAACCCTCCGGGAGCAGGGGGCTTTGGGGGCAGTACTTC
CDR3 protein: CASSQPSGSRGLWGQYF
J gene: TRBJ2-7
V gene: TRBV4-1
clone size: .
D gene: TRBD1

CDR3 DNA: TGCGCCAGCAGCCACAGCCAGGGACTTATACGCGAGCAGTACTTC
CDR3 protein: CASSHSQGLIREQYF
J gene: TRBJ2-7
V gene: TRBV4-1
clone size: few
D gene: .

CDR3 DNA: TGCGCCAGCAGAATAGGGAGCTATGGCTACACCTTC
CDR3 protein: CASRIGSYGYTF
J gene: TRBJ1-2
V gene: TRBV10-1
clone size: .
D gene: .

CDR3 DNA: TGTGCCAGCAGCCAATCTACGAACACTGAAGCTTTCTTT
CDR3 protein: CASSQSTNTEAFF
J gene: TRBJ1-1
V gene: TRBV3-1/TRBV3-2
clone size: once
D gene: .

CDR3 DNA: TGTGCCAGCGGACAGGAATTGGAGGGCTACACCTTC
CDR3 protein: CASGQELEGYTF
J gene: TRBJ1-2
V gene: TRBV2
clone size: .
D gene: TRBD1

CDR3 DNA: TGTGCCAGCAGCGCCCACGGAATTGGAGAAATCATGAACACTGAAGCTTTCTTT
CDR3 protein: CASSAHGIGEIMNTEAFF
J gene: TRBJ1-1
V gene: TRBV9
clone size: .
D gene: .

CDR3 DNA: TGCAGCGTTTCTGGGACTATCCACGAGCAGTACTTC
CDR3 protein: CSVSGTIHEQYF
J gene: TRBJ2-7
V gene: TRBV29-1
clone size: .
D gene: TRBD2

CDR3 DNA: TGTGCCAGCAGCCAAGAGGGGGGCACCGGGGAGCTGTTTTTT
CDR3 protein: CASSQEGGTGELFF
J gene: TRBJ2-2
V gene: TRBV3-1/TRBV3-2
clone size: .
D gene: .

CDR3 DNA: TGTGCCACCAGCAGAGTGAGGACCCAGGGTGATGGCTACACCTTC
CDR3 protein: CATSRVRTQGDGYTF
J gene: TRBJ1-2
V gene: TRBV15
clone size: .
D gene: .

CDR3 DNA: TGTGCCATCAGTGACGGGACAGGGGATGACACCATATATTTT
CDR3 protein: CAISDGTGDDTIYF
J gene: TRBJ1-3
V gene: TRBV10-3
clone size: .
D gene: TRBD1

CDR3 DNA: TGTGCCAGTAGTATGACAGCCTCTGGGGCCAACGTCCTGACTTTC
CDR3 protein: CASSMTASGANVLTF
J gene: TRBJ2-6
V gene: TRBV19
clone size: .
D gene: .

CDR3 DNA: TGTGCCAGCAGCTTAGCGGGGCATATCCCTAACTATGGCTACACCTTC
CDR3 protein: CASSLAGHIPNYGYTF
J gene: TRBJ1-2
V gene: TRBV7-2
clone size: .
D gene: .

CDR3 DNA: TGTGCCAGCAATCCGGGGTGGGAGATCTATGGCTACACCTTC
CDR3 protein: CASNPGWEIYGYTF
J gene: TRBJ1-2
V gene: TRBV5-5
clone size: .
D gene: .

CDR3 DNA: TGCGCCAGCAGCTTGATTGGTTCCCTCCCGGGCACTGAAGCTTTCTTT
CDR3 protein: CASSLIGSLPGTEAFF
J gene: TRBJ1-1
V gene: TRBV5-1
clone size: .
D gene: .

CDR3 DNA: TGCGCCAGCACCCAGCCCGGGGGGGTCTATGGCTACACCTTC
CDR3 protein: CASTQPGGVYGYTF
J gene: TRBJ1-2
V gene: TRBV5-1
clone size: few
D gene: .

CDR3 DNA: TGTGCCACCAGTGGGGGCCAGTCTAATCAGCCCCAGCATTTT
CDR3 protein: CATSGGQSNQPQHF
J gene: TRBJ1-5
V gene: TRBV24-1
clone size: .
D gene: .

CDR3 DNA: TGTGCCTCCCAGCGGAGGGACGGGGAGCTGTTTTTT
CDR3 protein: CASQRRDGELFF
J gene: TRBJ2-2
V gene: TRBV10-3
clone size: .
D gene: .

CDR3 DNA: TGTGCCAGCAGCTCGCGGGCCCGTAGGCCCTACAATGAGCAGTTCTTC
CDR3 protein: CASSSRARRPYNEQFF
J gene: TRBJ2-1
V gene: TRBV7-2
clone size: .
D gene: .

CDR3 DNA: TGTGCCAGCGGGGAGGCTAGCAATCAGCCCCAGCATTTT
CDR3 protein: CASGEASNQPQHF
J gene: TRBJ1-5
V gene: TRBV27
clone size: .
D gene: .

CDR3 DNA: TGTGCCAGTAAAGATTACCTCAAACGGGGTCGGGGTTCACCCCTCCACTTT
CDR3 protein: CASKDYLKRGRGSPLHF
J gene: TRBJ1-6
V gene: TRBV19
clone size: .
D gene: .

CDR3 DNA: TGCAGCGTCCACCTAGCGGGCCTCTACAATGAGCAGTTCTTC
CDR3 protein: CSVHLAGLYNEQFF
J gene: TRBJ2-1
V gene: TRBV29-1
clone size: .
D gene: TRBD2

CDR3 DNA: TGTGCCACCTGGGCGGGGGGCGTCTACAATGAGCAGTTCTTC
CDR3 protein: CATWAGGVYNEQFF
J gene: TRBJ2-1
V gene: TRBV25-1
clone size: few
D gene: TRBD2

CDR3 DNA: TGTGCCAGCAGCCAAGCTGAACAGGGTGGCTATGGCTACACCTTC
CDR3 protein: CASSQAEQGGYGYTF
J gene: TRBJ1-2
V gene: TRBV5-4
clone size: .
D gene: .

CDR3 DNA: TGTGCCAGCCGACCGGGGGGTACCGCTGAAGCTTTCTTT
CDR3 protein: CASRPGGTAEAFF
J gene: TRBJ1-1
V gene: TRBV6-6
clone size: .
D gene: .

CDR3 DNA: TGTGCCAGCACCACCCGAGTCGGGGACTCGGACCCTCGTGCAACTAATGAAAAACTGTTTTTT
CDR3 protein: CASTTRVGDSDPRATNEKLFF
J gene: TRBJ1-4
V gene: TRBV7-8
clone size: .
D gene: .

CDR3 DNA: TGTGCCAGCAGTAGGGGGGACAGGGGGCAAGGGCAGTACTTC
CDR3 protein: CASSRGDRGQGQYF
J gene: TRBJ2-7
V gene: TRBV6-5
clone size: .
D gene: TRBD1

CDR3 DNA: TGTGCCAGCAGTTTATCCCGGGACAGGGGTTTAAGAAATCAGCCCCAGCATTTT
CDR3 protein: CASSLSRDRGLRNQPQHF
J gene: TRBJ1-5
V gene: TRBV27
clone size: .
D gene: TRBD1

CDR3 DNA: TGTGCCAGCAACCCCAGAGCTAGCGGGAGGGAAGAGCAGTACTTC
CDR3 protein: CASNPRASGREEQYF
J gene: TRBJ2-7
V gene: TRBV28
clone size: .
D gene: TRBD2

CDR3 DNA: TGCGCCAGCAGCCCCGCAGGGACTAAAGAAGCTTTCTTT
CDR3 protein: CASSPAGTKEAFF
J gene: TRBJ1-1
V gene: TRBV4-1
clone size: .
D gene: .

CDR3 DNA: TGTGCCAGTAGCCGACGCCAGGGAGGAGTGGACTACACCTTC
CDR3 protein: CASSRRQGGVDYTF
J gene: TRBJ1-2
V gene: TRBV19
clone size: .
D gene: .

CDR3 DNA: TGTGCCAGCAGTTACTCGGGGGGCTACAATGAGCAGTTCTTC
CDR3 protein: CASSYSGGYNEQFF
J gene: TRBJ2-1
V gene: TRBV6-5
clone size: .
D gene: .

CDR3 DNA: TGTGCCAGCAGCTTTCTGACAGGGGCGAACACTGAAGCTTTCTTT
CDR3 protein: CASSFLTGANTEAFF
J gene: TRBJ1-1
V gene: TRBV9
clone size: .
D gene: TRBD1

CDR3 DNA: TGTGCCAGCAGCGTAGCAGCACTAGCGGGTAATGAGCAGTTCTTC
CDR3 protein: CASSVAALAGNEQFF
J gene: TRBJ2-1
V gene: TRBV9
clone size: .
D gene: TRBD2

CDR3 DNA: TGTGCCAGCAGACAGCAGGGGAACACTGAAGCTTTCTTT
CDR3 protein: CASRQQGNTEAFF
J gene: TRBJ1-1
V gene: TRBV5-6
clone size: .
D gene: .

CDR3 DNA: TGCGCCAGCAGCCAAGAGGGGACAGGGGCCGAAAAACTGTTTTTT
CDR3 protein: CASSQEGTGAEKLFF
J gene: TRBJ1-4
V gene: TRBV4-1
clone size: .
D gene: TRBD1

CDR3 DNA: TGTGCCACCAGCGGGGGGGCTTACAATGAGCAGTTCTTC
CDR3 protein: CATSGGAYNEQFF
J gene: TRBJ2-1
V gene: TRBV15
clone size: .
D gene: .

CDR3 DNA: TGTGCCAGCAGCTTCAGGGTTGGAAACACCATATATTTT
CDR3 protein: CASSFRVGNTIYF
J gene: TRBJ1-3
V gene: TRBV5-6
clone size: .
D gene: .

CDR3 DNA: TGTGCCAGCAGCTTGTCCCAGGGACAGCTCTCTGGAAACACCATATATTTT
CDR3 protein: CASSLSQGQLSGNTIYF
J gene: TRBJ1-3
V gene: TRBV7-6
clone size: few
D gene: TRBD1

CDR3 DNA: TGTGCCAGCAGTGAGGCCAATAGGGGATATGGCTACACCTTC
CDR3 protein: CASSEANRGYGYTF
J gene: TRBJ1-2
V gene: TRBV6-1
clone size: .
D gene: .

CDR3 DNA: TGTGCCACCAGTGACGGAGACAGGGGAGCTGGCTACACCTTC
CDR3 protein: CATSDGDRGAGYTF
J gene: TRBJ1-2
V gene: TRBV24-1
clone size: .
D gene: TRBD1

CDR3 DNA: TGTGCCAGCAGTCTCCTAGACAGGGGGCTCACTGAAGCTTTCTTT
CDR3 protein: CASSLLDRGLTEAFF
J gene: TRBJ1-1
V gene: TRBV7-9
clone size: .
D gene: TRBD1

CDR3 DNA: TGTGCCACCATATTCGTATACAAGCCCCAGCATTTT
CDR3 protein: CATIFVYKPQHF
J gene: TRBJ1-5
V gene: TRBV24-1
clone size: once
D gene: .

CDR3 DNA: TGTGCCAGCAGTTCAGCGACAGGGCGGAACACTGAAGCTTTCTTT
CDR3 protein: CASSSATGRNTEAFF
J gene: TRBJ1-1
V gene: TRBV28
clone size: .
D gene: TRBD1

CDR3 DNA: TGTGCCAGCAGCCGGACTGGAAACTCCTACGAGCAGTACTTC
CDR3 protein: CASSRTGNSYEQYF
J gene: TRBJ2-7
V gene: TRBV27
clone size: .
D gene: .